This passage covers 31 T cell receptor beta chains from one sample sequenced in a study of T cell responses to AZD1222 COVID-19 vaccine. The data were produced by immunoSEQ multiplex PCR, yet TCRdb's version contains in-frame clones alone and is incomplete. The sample carries some 100,000 clones, nearly 95% recorded once. The specimen was peripheral blood, collected on day 0 of AZD1222 vaccination. All receptors come from an adult in good health.

The gene calls are TRBV3-1 (or the pseudogene TRBV3-2) and TRBJ1-2; D is possibly TRBD1 (5 bases). There are 14 residues in the CDR3. CDR1 is LGHDT and CDR2 is YNNKEL in the germline V gene (reference sequence). Trimming removed 0 bases at V and 5 bases at J, with 10 bases between. This chain's CDR3 is CASSQEGRGYGYTF. For the CDR3, the DNA is TGTGCCAGCAGCCAAGAGGGAAGGGGTTATGGCTACACCTTC.

The gene calls are TRBV11-2 and TRBJ2-1; TRBD2 agrees at 7 bases. Germline trimming cut 5 bases from V and 3 bases from J; bases unmatched to any gene: 7. There are 15 residues in the CDR3. Germline CDR1 reads SGHAT; CDR2 reads FQNNGV. CDR3 nucleotides: TGTGCCAGCAGCGCTAACCGGACTAGCTACAATGAGCAGTTCTTC. Amino acid sequence: CASSANRTSYNEQFF.

This clone was observed once. The CDR3, as DNA: TGTGCCAGCAGCTTAACAGGGCCCGCTCAGCCCCAGCATTTT. This encodes CASSLTGPAQPQHF. This chain uses TRBV7-2 with TRBJ1-5; D might be TRBD1 (6 bases). The CDR3 extends over 14 amino acids. V lost 2 bases to trimming and J lost 6 bases, with 11 bases between them. Per germline, CDR1 SGHTA and CDR2 FQGNSA.

For the CDR3, the DNA is TGTGCCAGCAGCTCAACGACTAGGGGATTGAAGGATACGCAGTATTTT. Translating gives CASSSTTRGLKDTQYF. V usage is TRBV7-8 and J usage is TRBJ2-3; D is perhaps TRBD2 (6 bases). Germline assignment: CDR1 SGHVS and CDR2 FQNEAQ. This CDR3 spans 16 amino acids. Trimming stripped 4 bases from V and 6 bases from J, with 20 bases between.

V usage is TRBV2 and J usage is TRBJ1-2; 12 positions match TRBD1. J was trimmed by 8 bases and V by 5 bases; bases with no gene match: 6. Germline assignment: CDR1 SNHLY and CDR2 FYNNEI. CDR3 size: 14 residues. CDR3 region: CASSRDRGREGYTF. CDR3 bases: TGTGCCAGCAGTAGGGACAGGGGGCGTGAAGGCTACACCTTC.

This clone was detected only a few times. The chain links TRBV2 to TRBJ1-2, with D perhaps TRBD1 (5 bases). Germline assignment: CDR1 SNHLY and CDR2 FYNNEI. The ends were cut back, 6 bases at V and 7 bases at J, with 24 bases in the middle. This CDR3 spans 16 amino acids. The CDR3 loop reads CASRERGGALGSGYTF. Written as DNA, the CDR3 is TGTGCCAGCAGGGAGCGGGGAGGGGCGCTGGGGTCTGGCTACACCTTC. The full variable domain, rest sourced from reference TRBV2 and TRBJ1-2, is EPEVTQTPSHQVTQMGQEVILRCVPISNHLYFYWYRQILGQKVEFLVSFYNNEISEKSEIFDDQFSVERPDGSNFTLKIRSTKLEDSAMYFCASRERGGALGSGYTFGSGTRLTVV.

The V call is TRBV10-1, the J call TRBJ1-1, with 8 bases aligning to TRBD1. The CDR3 is made up of 13 amino acids. J gave up 8 bases and V 1 base, and 3 bases lay outside the gene matches. In germline, CDR1 is WNHNN, CDR2 SYGVQD (reference sequence). This CDR3 reads CASSEWGQDEAFF. The CDR3, as DNA: TGCGCCAGCAGTGAGTGGGGACAGGACGAAGCTTTCTTT.

The gene calls are TRBV15 and TRBJ2-2, with D perhaps being TRBD1 or TRBD2 (6 bases each). This CDR3 comprises 15 residues. Per the germline V gene, CDR1 is LNHNV and CDR2 is YYDKDF (reference sequence). The V and J ends lost 0 bases and 4 bases respectively, with 9 bases between them. The CDR3 is CATSRDRGLTGELFF. For the CDR3, the DNA is TGTGCCACCAGCAGAGACAGGGGACTCACCGGGGAGCTGTTTTTT.

This clone has a single count. V and J are TRBV5-1 and TRBJ1-2; 10 nucleotides agree with TRBD1. Germline loops: CDR1 SGHRS, CDR2 YFSETQ. The CDR3 totals 15 residues. V dropped 1 base and J dropped 6; count of bases not matched to a gene: 6. CDR3 region: CASSLSGQGSNGYTF. The DNA for the CDR3 is TGCGCCAGCAGCTTGTCGGGACAGGGGAGTAATGGCTACACCTTC. Full variable domain (missing parts from reference TRBV5-1 and TRBJ1-2): KAGVTQTPRYLIKTRGQQVTLSCSPISGHRSVSWYQQTPGQGLQFLFEYFSETQRNKGNFPGRFSGRQFSNSRSEMNVSTLELGDSALYLCASSLSGQGSNGYTFGSGTRLTVV.

Here the CDR3 DNA reads TGTGCCACCAGTGTAGCGGAAACAGATCAGTTCTTC. This gives the protein CATSVAETDQFF. This chain connects TRBV24-1 to TRBJ2-1; D possibly corresponds to TRBD2 (6 bases). Trimming pared 5 bases from V and 13 bases from J, leaving 14 bases between. Germline assignment: CDR1 KGHDR and CDR2 SFDVKD. There are 12 residues in the CDR3.

V is TRBV4-2 and J is TRBJ1-1; 7 nucleotides line up with TRBD1. The CDR3 is 14 amino acids. V lost 2 bases and J lost 8; bases outside the gene matches: 8. Per the germline V gene, CDR1 is LGHNA and CDR2 is YNFKEQ. CDR3: CASSQPGQILEAFF. The CDR3 coding sequence is TGTGCCAGCAGCCAACCGGGACAGATATTAGAAGCTTTCTTT.

The chain links TRBV18 to TRBJ2-7; D ambiguous. CDR3 length: 12 residues. Germline-derived CDR1 and CDR2 are KGHSH and LQKENI. The V gene lost 0 bases and the J gene lost 5 bases, with 5 bases spanning the gap. CDR3 DNA sequence: TGTGCCAGCTCACCACCAGCCAACGAGCAGTACTTC. It is translated as CASSPPANEQYF. Complete variable domain (other parts from reference TRBV18 and TRBJ2-7): NAGVMQNPRHLVRRRGQEARLRCSPMKGHSHVYWYRQLPEEGLKFMVYLQKENIIDESGMPKERFSAEFPKEGPSILRIQQVVRGDSAAYFCASSPPANEQYFGPGTRLTVT.

This chain joins TRBV27 and TRBJ1-4, with D tentatively TRBD1 (5 bases). V was trimmed by 7 bases and J by 6 bases, leaving 15 bases between them. This CDR3 comprises 14 residues. Germline-derived CDR1 and CDR2 are MNHEY and SMNVEV (reference sequence). CDR3 DNA sequence: TGTGCCAGCACCAAATTGGGGGAATATGAAAAACTGTTTTTT. Translation gives CASTKLGEYEKLFF. Full variable domain (remainder filled in from reference TRBV27 and TRBJ1-4): EAQVTQNPRYLITVTGKKLTVTCSQNMNHEYMSWYRQDPGLGLRQIYYSMNVEVTDKGDVPEGYKVSRKEKRNFPLILESPSPNQTSLYFCASTKLGEYEKLFFGSGTQLSVL.

The chain carries TRBV6-2 or TRBV6-3 and TRBJ2-1; 13 nucleotides align to TRBD2. Germline V gene data show CDR1 as MNHEY and CDR2 as SVGEGT. J gave up 6 bases and V 4 bases, and 6 bases lay outside the gene matches. The CDR3 sequence is 16 residues long. Here the CDR3 reads CASSSSTSGRGNEQFF. DNA of the CDR3: TGTGCCAGCAGTTCTAGTACTAGCGGGAGGGGCAATGAGCAGTTCTTC.

This sequence joins TRBV18 and TRBJ1-1; 7 bases are shared with TRBD1. Germline V lookup: CDR1 KGHSH, CDR2 LQKENI. The CDR3 loop spans 14 amino acids. The ends lost 3 bases at V and 4 bases at J; junction bases unmatched: 5. The CDR3: CASSPTGKATEAFF. CDR3 nucleotides: TGTGCCAGCTCACCGACAGGGAAGGCCACTGAAGCTTTCTTT.

V gene TRBV19 combines with J gene TRBJ1-2; 7 bases align to TRBD1. This CDR3 contains 14 residues. Germline lookup yields CDR1 LNHDA and CDR2 SQIVND (reference sequence). Unmatched junction bases numbered 7, after V lost 7 bases and J lost 2 bases. The CDR3 DNA reads as TGTGCCAGTATCCGGACAGGTACAAACTATGGCTACACCTTC. This encodes CASIRTGTNYGYTF.

The rearrangement uses TRBV6-5 and TRBJ2-2; D might be TRBD1 or TRBD2, each matching 5 bases. In germline, CDR1 is MNHEY, CDR2 SVGAGI. V lost 6 bases to trimming and J lost 3 bases, with 14 bases between them. The CDR3 consists of 15 residues. The CDR3 DNA reads TGTGCCAGCAGCCGACTGGGGGACCACACCGGGGAGCTGTTTTTT. Translating it yields CASSRLGDHTGELFF.

The chain uses TRBV27 and TRBJ1-3; D call uncertain. The V gene lost 4 bases and the J gene lost 0 bases, with 7 bases spanning the gap. The CDR3 spans 14 residues. Germline lookup yields CDR1 MNHEY and CDR2 SMNVEV (reference sequence). The CDR3 DNA reads TGTGCCAGCAGTTCAGTAAGCTCTGGAAACACCATATATTTT. Its translation is CASSSVSSGNTIYF.

This clone was seen only once. The genes are TRBV15 and TRBJ1-5; the D is unclear. V was clipped by 5 bases and J by 0 bases, with 11 bases between them. The CDR3 sequence is 15 residues long. Germline V gene data show CDR1 as LNHNV and CDR2 as YYDKDF (reference sequence). The chain's CDR3 is CATSSSRVSNQPQHF. The CDR3 bases are TGTGCCACCAGCTCGTCAAGAGTTAGCAATCAGCCCCAGCATTTT. The full variable domain, completed using reference TRBV15 and TRBJ1-5, is DAMVIQNPRYQVTQFGKPVTLSCSQTLNHNVMYWYQQKSSQAPKLLFHYYDKDFNNEADTPDNFQSRRPNTSFCFLDIRSPGLGDTAMYLCATSSSRVSNQPQHFGDGTRLSIL.

CDR3 in amino acids: CATEVGEQYF. The CDR3 DNA is TGTGCCACAGAAGTAGGGGAGCAGTACTTC. The chain uses TRBV27 and TRBJ2-7; no clear D. Trimming cost V 10 bases and J 7 bases, with 11 bases left between them. Germline assignment: CDR1 MNHEY and CDR2 SMNVEV (reference sequence). The CDR3 length is 10 residues.

The chain joins TRBV7-8 to TRBJ2-1, with 8 bases that match TRBD1. This CDR3 region has 13 residues. The J segment lost 9 bases and the V segment lost 5 bases, leaving 6 bases of the junction unmatched. Germline V gives CDR1 SGHVS, CDR2 FQNEAQ. The CDR3 coding sequence is TGTGCCAGCAGCCCAGGACAGGGAGGTGAGCAGTTCTTC. Protein product: CASSPGQGGEQFF.

The chain recombines TRBV2 with TRBJ2-3; 8 bases are shared with TRBD1. With 4 bases clipped from V and 1 base from J, the junction kept 19 bases outside the gene matches. Germline assignment: CDR1 SNHLY and CDR2 FYNNEI. The CDR3 is made up of 20 amino acids. The DNA of the CDR3 is TGTGCCAGCAGTGCCCGACCGGACAGGGATATTCAATCCCGCACAGATACGCAGTATTTT. Its protein is CASSARPDRDIQSRTDTQYF.

This rearrangement joins TRBV9 to TRBJ2-7; 9 bases fit TRBD1. Per germline, CDR1 SGDLS and CDR2 YYNGEE. The CDR3 consists of 18 residues. V gave up 0 bases and J gave up 1 base; unmatched junction bases: 11. The CDR3 nucleotides are TGTGCCAGCAGCGTAGCCCCCGGGACAGGGTTATTTTCCTACGAGCAGTACTTC. Amino acid sequence: CASSVAPGTGLFSYEQYF.

The chain recombines TRBV19 with TRBJ1-6; D possibly corresponds to TRBD1 (6 bases). Deletions cut 10 bases from V and 4 bases from J, with 11 bases between. The CDR3 runs to 13 residues. The V gene's germline CDR1 is LNHDA and CDR2 SQIVND (reference sequence). The CDR3 nucleotides read TGTGCCACCTCAGGGGAGTATAATTCACCCCTCCACTTT. It is translated as CATSGEYNSPLHF.

This clone was seen only once. J is TRBJ1-1 and V is TRBV7-2; maybe TRBD1 (5 bases). Germline CDR1 and CDR2: SGHTA and FQGNSA. This CDR3 comprises 14 residues. V was cut by 2 bases and J by 9 bases, with 16 bases left in between. The CDR3 sequence: CASSLSRGEQKAFF. The CDR3 DNA reads TGTGCCAGCAGCTTATCTAGGGGAGAACAGAAAGCTTTCTTT.

This clone came up once. This sequence joins TRBV10-1 and TRBJ2-3; 7 bases align to TRBD2. Germline V gene sequence: CDR1 WNHNN, CDR2 SYGVQD (reference sequence). This CDR3 has 13 residues. The ends lost 5 bases at V and 2 bases at J; junction bases unmatched: 1. This chain's CDR3 is CASSSGNTDTQYF. The CDR3, as DNA: TGCGCCAGCAGTAGCGGGAACACAGATACGCAGTATTTT.

The chain couples TRBV9 to TRBJ2-1, with 8 bases identical to TRBD2. V dropped 0 bases and J dropped 9; count of bases not matched to a gene: 5. The CDR3 is made up of 14 amino acids. Germline lookup yields CDR1 SGDLS and CDR2 YYNGEE. The CDR3 loop is CASSVAGSGSEQFF. Here the CDR3 DNA reads TGTGCCAGCAGCGTAGCGGGGAGCGGGAGTGAGCAGTTCTTC.

The rearrangement uses TRBV5-1 and TRBJ2-1, with 7 bases fitting TRBD2. This CDR3 spans 15 amino acids. Germline trimming cut 4 bases from V and 9 bases from J; bases unmatched to any gene: 13. Looked up from germline, CDR1 is SGHRS and CDR2 is YFSETQ. The CDR3 sequence is CASSPYLAERGEQFF. The CDR3 bases are TGCGCCAGCAGCCCATACCTAGCGGAGAGAGGTGAGCAGTTCTTC.

This rearrangement joins TRBV28 to TRBJ2-1; D is possibly TRBD2 (5 bases). The germline V and J ends were trimmed by 6 bases and 9 bases, with 12 bases remaining between them. CDR1 is MDHEN, CDR2 SYDVKM, per germline. This CDR3 contains 12 residues. DNA of the CDR3: TGTGCCAGCAGCGGGATCGCGGGTGAGCAGTTCTTC. Residues: CASSGIAGEQFF.

With respect to this clone: Distinct nucleotide sequences in the sample also encode this CDR3. This sequence joins TRBV11-2 and TRBJ1-4; 8 bases fit TRBD1. V dropped 1 base and J dropped 5; count of bases not matched to a gene: 0. Germline assignment: CDR1 SGHAT and CDR2 FQNNGV. CDR3 size: 14 residues. CDR3 protein: CASSLGQGNEKLFF. The CDR3 nucleotides read TGTGCCAGCAGCTTAGGACAGGGGAATGAAAAACTGTTTTTT.

The genes are TRBV6-6 and TRBJ2-5, with TRBD1 identical over 11 bases. V gave up 4 bases and J gave up 5 bases; unmatched junction bases: 9. Germline V gives CDR1 MNHNY, CDR2 SVGAGI (reference sequence). This CDR3 has 16 residues. Here the CDR3 DNA reads TGTGCCAGCAGTTCAACCCTCCGGACAGGGGGCGAGACCCAGTACTTC. This encodes CASSSTLRTGGETQYF.